This T cell receptor beta chain was found in a study of beta chain features in type 1 diabetes. General study points: TCRB CDR3s from Type 1 diabetes patients were moderately but significantly shorter in all four CD4+ subsets. Highly expressing activated T cells could be over-counted with a cDNA template.

Comments on this clone: Its antigen remains unknown.

V was trimmed by 5 bases and J by 13 bases, leaving 14 bases between them. The CDR3 has 11 residues. Germline V gives CDR1 SGHTA, CDR2 FQGNSA. Expressed TCRB transcripts were sequenced, since all the RNA that had been isolated was reverse transcribed. Mean read depth for naive, central memory and regulatory T cell samples was some 3.8 million reads. TCRdb keeps only in-frame clones here, not all; method: immunoSEQ multiplex PCR. The sample has some 190,000 clones, around 8% seen once. The chain couples TRBV7-2 to TRBJ1-2; perhaps TRBD1 as D (5 bases). Sequences were obtained from central memory CD4+ T cells from blood. The TCR sequence derives from a woman aged 40-49 years with type 1 diabetes. The CDR3 here is CASSPIPGLTF. CDR3 in DNA: TGTGCCAGCAGCCCAATCCCGGGACTCACCTTC.